The 17 T cell receptor beta chains presented below share a single source sample, sequenced in a study of cytomegalovirus exposure and HLA in healthy donors. PCR involved 60 Vbeta and 13 Jbeta primers. Clones were sequenced by immunoSEQ multiplex PCR, and TCRdb holds only the in-frame ones, with some missing. Of about 55,000 clones listed, about 67% are singletons. The sample comprised PBMCs. These receptors all stem from a man aged 40-55 years in good health and CMV-seropositive.

The J gene is TRBJ1-4, the V gene TRBV7-9; D is possibly TRBD1 (6 bases). There are 16 residues in the CDR3. Per the germline V gene, CDR1 is SEHNR and CDR2 is FQNEAQ (reference sequence). V was cut by 0 bases and J by 1 base, with 9 bases left in between. Written as DNA, the CDR3 is TGTGCCAGCAGCTTAGCCAGGGGTGGAACTAATGAAAAACTGTTTTTT. Amino acids: CASSLARGGTNEKLFF.

The rearrangement links TRBV29-1 to TRBJ1-5, with a possible D match to TRBD1 (6 bases). The CDR3 spans 12 residues. CDR1 and CDR2 (germline): SQVTM, ANQGSEA. The V and J ends lost 4 bases and 2 bases respectively, with 6 bases between them. As DNA, the CDR3 is TGCAGCGTTGGACAGGGCAATCAGCCCCAGCATTTT. Protein sequence: CSVGQGNQPQHF. Based on the CDR3 plus reference TRBV29-1 and TRBJ1-5, the full variable domain is SAVISQKPSRDICQRGTSLTIQCQVDSQVTMMFWYRQQPGQSLTLIATANQGSEATYESGFVIDKFPISRPNLTFSTLTVSNMSPEDSSIYLCSVGQGNQPQHFGDGTRLSIL.

The gene calls are TRBV7-3 and TRBJ2-2; 11 bases are a match to TRBD1. CDR3 size: 16 residues. V was clipped by 5 bases and J by 0 bases; unmatched bases: 2. From germline, CDR1 is SGHTA and CDR2 FQGTGA. This CDR3 reads CASSRTGGANTGELFF. CDR3 sequence (DNA): TGTGCCAGCAGCCGGACAGGGGGCGCGAACACCGGGGAGCTGTTTTTT.

The chain combines TRBV28 with TRBJ1-4; 7 bases fit TRBD1. CDR3 size: 18 residues. Germline V lookup: CDR1 MDHEN, CDR2 SYDVKM. The V and J ends lost 3 bases and 3 bases, in that order; junction bases with no gene match: 13. CDR3 coding DNA: TGTGCCAGCAGTTTCGAAACTAATACAGGGGCGGCTAATGAAAAACTGTTTTTT. The encoded protein is CASSFETNTGAANEKLFF.

The rearrangement links TRBV7-7 to TRBJ2-3, with TRBD2 matching 9 bases. With V trimmed by 3 bases and J by 2 bases, 3 bases remained unmatched. The CDR3 loop spans 15 amino acids. Per germline, CDR1 SSHAT and CDR2 FNYEAQ (reference sequence). This CDR3 is CASSFIAGDTDTQYF. CDR3 nucleotide sequence: TGTGCCAGCAGCTTCATAGCGGGGGACACAGATACGCAGTATTTT.

The J gene is TRBJ2-5, the V gene TRBV4-3; 8 bases align to TRBD1. Germline values: CDR1 LGHNA, CDR2 YSLEER. This CDR3 contains 15 residues. The trim removed 4 bases at V and 5 bases at J, leaving 9 bases unmatched. Here the CDR3 reads CASSLSDREDETQYF. CDR3 bases: TGCGCCAGCAGCCTCTCGGACAGGGAAGACGAGACCCAGTACTTC.

This clone was picked up many times. J is TRBJ1-4 and V is TRBV2; 10 positions match TRBD1. Trimming took 5 bases from V and 7 from J; bases not matched to a gene: 10. The CDR3 has 16 residues. CDR1 is SNHLY, CDR2 FYNNEI, per germline. Here the CDR3 reads CASSPGTGARGEKLFF. The CDR3 coding sequence is TGTGCCAGCAGTCCCGGGACAGGGGCTCGGGGTGAAAAACTGTTTTTT.

This clone has just one count. This chain uses TRBV14 with TRBJ1-5; tentatively, D is TRBD1 (5 bases). CDR1 and CDR2 (germline): SGHDN, FVKESK. There are 13 residues in the CDR3. With 5 bases removed from V and 6 bases from J, the gap between germline ends came to 11 bases. The CDR3 DNA reads TGTGCCAGCAGCGGGGGGTTCGGTCAGCCCCAGCATTTT. It is translated as CASSGGFGQPQHF.

The J gene is TRBJ2-2, the V gene TRBV25-1, with D perhaps matching TRBD1 (6 bases). The V and J ends lost 9 bases and 1 base respectively, with 12 bases between them. Germline loops: CDR1 MGHDK, CDR2 SYGVNS. The CDR3 spans 14 residues. Here the CDR3 reads CASSRDKNTGELFF. Here the CDR3 DNA reads TGTGCCAGTTCCCGGGACAAGAACACCGGGGAGCTGTTTTTT.

The rearrangement uses TRBV6-5 and TRBJ1-3; no clear D. V was clipped by 0 bases and J by 0 bases, with 6 bases between them. Germline V gene sequence: CDR1 MNHEY, CDR2 SVGAGI. The CDR3 is made up of 15 amino acids. The CDR3 region is CASSYSAGSGNTIYF. For the CDR3, the DNA is TGTGCCAGCAGTTACTCGGCGGGCTCTGGAAACACCATATATTTT.

V usage is TRBV9 and J usage is TRBJ2-7; D is ambiguous. The germline CDR1 and CDR2 sequences are SGDLS and YYNGEE. The CDR3 sequence is 14 residues long. Trimming took off 0 bases at V and 5 bases at J, with 12 bases between the two ends. CDR3 loop: CASSVDPARNEQYF. Here the CDR3 DNA reads TGTGCCAGCAGCGTAGACCCAGCGAGGAACGAGCAGTACTTC.

The chain links TRBV7-6 to TRBJ2-1; 14 bases align to TRBD2. V lost 5 bases, J lost 4 bases, and 7 bases stayed unmatched. The V gene's germline CDR1 is SGHVS and CDR2 FNYEAQ. CDR3 length: 17 residues. The CDR3 DNA follows: TGTGCCAGCAGCACGCGGACTAGCGGGGGGCTTTACAATGAGCAGTTCTTC. Protein: CASSTRTSGGLYNEQFF. Full variable domain (remainder filled in from reference TRBV7-6 and TRBJ2-1): GAGVSQSPRYKVTKRGQDVALRCDPISGHVSLYWYRQALGQGPEFLTYFNYEAQQDKSGLPNDRFSAERPEGSISTLTIQRTEQRDSAMYRCASSTRTSGGLYNEQFFGPGTRLTVL.

This clone was observed a few times. J is TRBJ2-1 and V is TRBV12-2; TRBD2, the table's D call, lacks a check against the DNA. TRBV12-2 is a pseudogene segment. The CDR3 extends over 15 amino acids. The CDR3 protein is CASRFRSARKIEQFF. In nucleotides, the CDR3 is TGTGCAAGTCGCTTTAGAAGCGCCCGAAAAATTGAGCAGTTCTTC.

The genes are TRBV2 and TRBJ1-2; 10 nucleotides align to TRBD1. Germline V gene data show CDR1 as SNHLY and CDR2 as FYNNEI. The CDR3 runs to 14 residues. V dropped 4 bases and J dropped 4; count of bases not matched to a gene: 3. CDR3 sequence: CASSVGQGIYGYTF. In DNA, the CDR3 is TGTGCCAGCAGTGTGGGACAGGGGATCTATGGCTACACCTTC.

This clone occurred a few times. Germline is not matched at one junction end, which may reflect a read error. The chain employs TRBV7-7 and TRBJ1-1; 9 bases match TRBD1. Germline lookup yields CDR1 SSHAT and CDR2 FNYEAQ (reference sequence). The CDR3 is made up of 16 amino acids. As DNA, the CDR3 is TGTGCTAGCAGCTCGATACCCGGGACAGGGAGGACTGAAGCTTTCTTT. Translated, it gives CASSSIPGTGRTEAFF.

The CDR3 reads CASSIAGGGQETQYF. CDR3 in DNA: TGTGCCAGCAGCATCGCGGGGGGAGGACAAGAGACCCAGTACTTC. V gene TRBV7-2 combines with J gene TRBJ2-5; TRBD2 aligns across 8 bases. The CDR3 spans 15 residues. CDR1 is SGHTA and CDR2 is FQGNSA in the germline V gene. With V trimmed by 5 bases and J by 2 bases, 7 bases remained unmatched.

The chain recombines TRBV2 with TRBJ2-7; tentative D call: TRBD2 (5 bases). The length of the CDR3 is 10 residues. Germline lookup yields CDR1 SNHLY and CDR2 FYNNEI. Here the CDR3 DNA reads TGTGCTGAGGGCAGAGACGAGCAGTACTTC. Translated, it gives CAEGRDEQYF.